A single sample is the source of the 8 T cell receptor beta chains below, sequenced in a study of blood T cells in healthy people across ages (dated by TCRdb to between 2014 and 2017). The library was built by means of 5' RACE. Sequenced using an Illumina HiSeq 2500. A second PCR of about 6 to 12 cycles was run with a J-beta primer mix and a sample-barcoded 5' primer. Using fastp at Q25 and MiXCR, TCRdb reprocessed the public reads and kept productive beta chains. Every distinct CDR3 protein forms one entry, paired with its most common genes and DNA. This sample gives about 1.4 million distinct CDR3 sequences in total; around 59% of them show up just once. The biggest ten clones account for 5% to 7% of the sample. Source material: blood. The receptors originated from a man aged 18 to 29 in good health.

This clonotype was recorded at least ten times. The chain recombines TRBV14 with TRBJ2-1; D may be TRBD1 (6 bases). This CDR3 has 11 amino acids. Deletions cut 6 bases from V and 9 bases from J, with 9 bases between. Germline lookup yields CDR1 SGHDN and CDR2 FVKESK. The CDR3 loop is CASSQGSEQFF. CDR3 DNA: TGTGCCAGCAGTCAGGGGTCTGAGCAGTTCTTC.

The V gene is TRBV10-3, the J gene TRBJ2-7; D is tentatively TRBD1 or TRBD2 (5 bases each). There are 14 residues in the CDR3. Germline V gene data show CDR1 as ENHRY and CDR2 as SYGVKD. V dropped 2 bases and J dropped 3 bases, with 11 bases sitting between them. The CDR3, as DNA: TGTGCCATCAGTGAGCGAGGGACCCTCTACGAGCAGTACTTC. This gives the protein CAISERGTLYEQYF.

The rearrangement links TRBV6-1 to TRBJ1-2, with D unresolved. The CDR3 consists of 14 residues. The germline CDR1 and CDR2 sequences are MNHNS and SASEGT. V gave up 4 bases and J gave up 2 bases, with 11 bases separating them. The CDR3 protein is CASSGVGANYGYTF. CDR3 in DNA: TGTGCCAGCAGTGGGGTTGGAGCGAACTATGGCTACACCTTC.

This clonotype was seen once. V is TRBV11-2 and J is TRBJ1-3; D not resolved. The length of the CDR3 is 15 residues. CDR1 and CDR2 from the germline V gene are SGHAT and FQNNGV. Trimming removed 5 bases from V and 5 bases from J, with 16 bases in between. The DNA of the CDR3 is TGTGCCAGCAGCCCAGGCCCCTCGTTAAGAAACACCATATATTTT. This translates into CASSPGPSLRNTIYF.

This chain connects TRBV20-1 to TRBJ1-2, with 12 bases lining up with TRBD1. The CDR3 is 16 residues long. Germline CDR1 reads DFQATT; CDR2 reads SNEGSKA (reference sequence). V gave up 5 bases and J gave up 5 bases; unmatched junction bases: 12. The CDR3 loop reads CSAFGTGGDSPYGYTF. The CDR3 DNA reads TGCAGTGCTTTCGGGACAGGGGGCGATTCGCCTTATGGCTACACCTTC.

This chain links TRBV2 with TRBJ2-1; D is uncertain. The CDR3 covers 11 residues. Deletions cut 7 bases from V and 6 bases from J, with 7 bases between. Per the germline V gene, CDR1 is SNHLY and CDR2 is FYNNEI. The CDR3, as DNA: TGTGCCAGCATTTCGGTCAATGAGCAGTTCTTC. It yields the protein CASISVNEQFF.

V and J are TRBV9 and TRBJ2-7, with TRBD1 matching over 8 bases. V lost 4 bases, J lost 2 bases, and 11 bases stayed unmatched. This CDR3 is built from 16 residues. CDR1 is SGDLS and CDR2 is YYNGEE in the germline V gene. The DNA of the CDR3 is TGTGCCAGCAGCCCGACCGCGAGGACAGGGACCTACGAGCAGTACTTC. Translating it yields CASSPTARTGTYEQYF.

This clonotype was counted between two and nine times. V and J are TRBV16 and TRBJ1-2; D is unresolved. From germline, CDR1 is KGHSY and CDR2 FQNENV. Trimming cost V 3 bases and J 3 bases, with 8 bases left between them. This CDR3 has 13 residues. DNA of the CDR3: TGTGCCAGCAGCCATGAGCAGGACTATGGCTACACCTTC. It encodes CASSHEQDYGYTF.